The T cell receptor beta chain described here comes from a study of cytomegalovirus exposure and HLA in healthy donors (dated 2017 in TCRdb). Study-wide context: An earlier analysis of roughly 610 of the donors reported under 300 Gb of sequence data and 117 million unique TCR beta sequences obtained from roughly 170 million T cells. About 320 gigabases of sequencing data and approximately 85 million unique TCR sequences were included in an early release covering around 650 HLA-typed donors. Among the 398 genotyped donors, 81% belonged to the genetic ancestry cluster associated with self-reported Caucasian donors. The study aimed to test whether signatures of past pathogen exposure could be identified by cataloging public T cell receptors. The T cell repertoires of under 700 subjects were profiled by immunosequencing and related to cytomegalovirus serostatus. A separate validation cohort of some 130 different subjects was used in addition to the approximately 610-subject first cohort. The study combined high-throughput TCR immunosequencing, statistical association of individual TCRs with disease status, and machine learning to predict cytomegalovirus infection status. A later analysis re-analyzed previously published TCR beta repertoires from 650 to 800 donors and added high-resolution HLA genotyping to study TCR occurrence patterns. Rather than drawing on any new phenotypic data, the later analysis identified candidate immune exposures from TCR beta sequences and the way those sequences occurred across donors. An earlier analysis of roughly 580 of the donors used high-throughput TCR beta sequencing to judge whether each TCR beta V gene segment behaved as functional or pseudogenic. Donor age, sex, ethnicity and CMV serostatus were collected together with the repertoire data. A later genetic analysis used genome-wide SNP genotypes for about 60% of the roughly 670 donors, treating that subset as a discovery cohort. Every discovery cohort repertoire had been produced on one sequencing platform. Both class I and class II loci were covered by HLA typing, at four-digit resolution. The number of typed donors differed by locus: 629-630 for A, B, C, DRB1 and DQB1; roughly 510 for DQA1; approximately 610 for DPA1; and around 470 for DPB1. Roughly 5 DR-DQ haplotypes were handled as single units for association and clustering, since linkage in the cohort was strong. Among roughly 370 genotyped donors of the cohort, an average of about 240,000 unique TCR beta nucleotide sequences were sequenced per donor, roughly a sixth of them non-productive.

The CDR3, from cysteine to phenylalanine, totals 15 residues. CDR3 DNA only is kept here, 45 bases in frame from base 1. Trimming leaves V shorter by 4 bases and J shorter by 5 bases, with the junction holding 10 bases beyond the gene matches. CDR1 and CDR2 (SGHKS, YYEKEE) derive from the germline V gene (reference sequence). The library was obtained by the immunoSEQ multiplex PCR assay. For the multiplex PCR, a mixture combining 60 forward primers for TCR Vbeta segments and 13 reverse primers for TCR Jbeta segments was used. Amplification of the CDR3 region of rearranged TCR beta genes was performed with a multiplex PCR assay on genomic DNA. On the Illumina HiSeq System, the amplified TCR beta libraries were sequenced as 87-base-pair reads. As for the original processing: Across the 500 to 850 repertoires, a later analysis counted tens of millions of unique TCR beta chains, 9.5 million to 12 million of which were shared by at least two donors. To remove PCR and sequencing errors, raw reads were error-corrected and collapsed into unique sequences using a nearest-neighbor algorithm that merged closely related sequences. CDR3 sequences were aligned to IMGT reference sequences to assign V, D and J gene segments. For a sequence to be retained, a match of at least six nucleotides to both a V gene segment and a J gene segment was required. Rearrangements were classified as productive when the CDR3 lacked stop codons and remained in frame with V and J, and all other rearrangements were classified as non-productive. Following IMGT convention, CDR3 was defined as the stretch from the second conserved V-encoded cysteine up to the conserved J-encoded phenylalanine. In an earlier analysis of around 570 of the donors, sequences lacking an unambiguous match to a single V gene segment were excluded. An earlier analysis of almost 600 of the donors classified V segments as functional when productive rearrangements were above 56.7% and as segregating when the standard deviation between donors was above 5%. A statistical classification framework was built to diagnose cytomegalovirus status from the catalog of TCR beta chain sequences. In a later analysis, V and J genes were assigned by comparing TCR nucleotide sequences against IMGT/GENE-DB human TR gene sequences. Using the TCRdist pipeline, a later analysis assigned CDR3 sequences along with most-parsimonious VDJ recombination scenarios. In a later analysis, each TCR beta chain was defined by its CDR3 amino acid sequence together with its V-gene family, and reads lacking a unique V-gene family were excluded. A later analysis removed 592 highly shared, low-generation-probability nucleotide sequences to deal with suspected cross-contamination and a sequencing artifact. For each public chain, a later analysis derived a clonal expansion index from normalized ranks of inferred template counts within each repertoire. In a later analysis, generation probabilities were computed using a VDJ recombination model fitted to out-of-frame rearrangements, and the results were checked against IGoR. Hypergeometric tests were used in a later analysis to score TCR-TCR, TCR-HLA and TCR-CMV co-occurrence, with a repertoire-size bias correction applied to the TCR pairs. A later analysis estimated false discovery rates by permuting HLA or CMV assignments 20 times. In a later analysis, co-occurring TCRs were grouped using DBSCAN, and TCRdist sequence similarity was added for clustering within HLA-allele-positive subsets. Co-occurrence clustering excluded repertoires with fewer than 30,000 or more than 120,000 public chains, plus five with anomalous nucleotide sharing. TCRdb mirrors the immuneACCESS table, restricted to in-frame sequences. Some clones are absent from its copies; in checked studies, under half trace to an unresolved V gene, and the reason for the others is unknown. That table supplies the V and J calls and clone size; D and trimming were determined from the DNA. The sample table contains under 200,000 clones; only one count was recorded for roughly 75% of them. 1% of the sample is taken by the ten largest.

The cohort comprised several hundred healthy bone marrow donors. At the time of sampling, every cohort member was nominally healthy, though immune exposures that went unrecorded were likely present. The donor tested CMV seropositive, placing the donor among the approximately 310 seropositive members of the cohort. Every donor gave a peripheral blood sample, and the peripheral blood mononuclear cells from that sample were used for TCR beta sequencing. The Qiagen DNeasy Blood Extraction Kit was used to extract genomic DNA from the blood cell samples. Paper-wide results and their limitations: When HLA alleles, especially DR and DQ, strongly co-occurred, TCR associations were difficult to assign to individual alleles. Correlated functional status among segregating V segments might be attributable to linkage disequilibrium, but an unknown experimental factor could not be ruled out. In a later analysis, TCR association rates were found to vary across HLA loci, with the most associated TCRs seen for DRB1 alleles and the fewest for HLA-C alleles. A total of fewer than 200 TCR beta chains were listed by the study as associated with cytomegalovirus. In a later genetic analysis, a missense DCLRE1C variant was associated with V-gene and J-gene trimming of TCR beta chains, and the association was replicated in an independent cohort. According to a later genetic analysis, donors in an Asian-associated ancestry cluster had fewer N-insertions in productive TCRs than the roughly 700-donor mean. Most TCR sequences were seen in very few donors, while some public TCRs were found in many individuals. According to the authors, the approach could potentially be generalized to other disease states and immunological phenotypes. In a later analysis, HLA-associated TCR beta chains showed more clonal expansion and lower generation probabilities than non-associated chains that were equally common. Several of the top co-occurrence clusters appeared to be linked to parvovirus B19, influenza, CMV and Epstein-Barr virus, according to a later analysis. In this cohort, only TCR beta chains were sequenced, and detectable features were limited by the absence of alpha or paired-chain data. Broadly in line with IMGT annotations, most TCR beta V segments showed up in productive rearrangements about 87% or about 30% of the time in an earlier analysis of 587 of the donors. In a later analysis, about 17,000 TCR beta sequences were associated with specific HLA alleles at a false discovery rate of 0.05. HLA typing was unavailable for some donors at each locus, so association tests used only the typed subset. A further reported finding was that TCR beta sequences accurately predicted the HLA-A and HLA-B alleles for most subjects in the first cohort. Presence/absence analyses assumed roughly uniform sequencing depth across donors, an assumption that may not hold. Immune exposure information for the cohort was limited to CMV serostatus. In a later analysis, most CMV-associated TCR beta chains were found to appear HLA-restricted, with HLA associations seemingly driven largely by CMV exposure. A cluster of highly shared sequence variants was judged likely to be a technical artifact of the sequencing pipeline. Some IMGT-functional V segments, including TRBV6-2 and TRBV6-3, could not be distinguished by the 87-base-pair reads and were therefore excluded. The earlier analysis of some 540 of the donors excluded approximately 15 rarely observed V segments, including chromosome 9 orphons, because counts were too low. A few of the identified cytomegalovirus-associated TCR beta chains were confirmed in vitro to be specific for cytomegalovirus antigens. The classifier was reported to diagnose cytomegalovirus status with high specificity and sensitivity in both the original cohort and the validation cohort.

On this clone itself: The clone's antigen remains unknown. The sample holds no much larger clone one base away, and base qualities are not on file.

The TCR originated in a woman aged 50 to 60 in good health and CMV-seropositive. Sequencing was performed on PBMCs. This sequence uses TRBV5-5 and TRBJ2-7; 9 central nucleotides agree with TRBD1. The bases are TGTGCCAGCAGCCCGGGGGGACAGGGCCACGACGAGCAGTACTTC. Its translation is CASSPGGQGHDEQYF.